This TCR beta chain comes out of a study of beta chain features in type 1 diabetes. The overall study: Age, gender and cell yields were similar between patients and healthy donors. Across every sample, almost 110,000,000 sorted cells were examined in total. Whole-study results and caveats: High TCR expression in some cells could lead to their over-representation in cDNA sequencing. TCRB CDR3s were moderately but significantly shorter in Type 1 diabetes patients in all four CD4+ subsets.

This clone turned up a few times. Its target is not known. The whole isolated RNA underwent reverse transcription, so sequencing captured expressed TCRB transcripts. Assay: immunoSEQ multiplex PCR; the TCRdb copy retains only in-frame clones and omits some. The data hold 300,000 to 400,000 clones, with around 10% observed a single time. The CDR3 contains 17 residues. V gave up 2 bases and J gave up 6 bases; unmatched junction bases: 8. CDR1 is SGHRS and CDR2 is YFSETQ in the germline V gene. The chain combines TRBV5-1 with TRBJ2-2, with TRBD2 matching 12 bases. The sequenced sample was central memory CD4+ T cells from blood. The receptor was isolated from a man aged 30-40 years with type 1 diabetes. The CDR3 DNA reads TGCGCCAGCAGCTTAACCTCTAGCGGGAGGGTCGCCGGGGAGCTGTTTTTT. Translating gives CASSLTSSGRVAGELFF.